These 5 T cell receptor beta chains were sequenced from one sample in a study of shared clonotypes between healthy human individuals. Method: immunoSEQ multiplex PCR; TCRdb's copy keeps in-frame clones and lacks some. The table includes 650,000 to 800,000 clones, just under 75% detected once. The sequencing input was memory CD4+ T cells sorted from blood. Subset described: CD45RA-negative fraction. These receptors all stem from a woman aged 25 to 39 in good health.

Here the CDR3 reads CASSLGEMTYEQYF. As DNA, the CDR3 is TGTGCCAGCAGCTTAGGTGAAATGACCTACGAGCAGTACTTC. This chain links TRBV11-2 with TRBJ2-7; no clear D gene. The V end was cut by 1 base, the J end by 2 bases, with 9 bases between. The CDR3 is made up of 14 amino acids. Germline CDR1 is SGHAT and CDR2 is FQNNGV.

The V call is TRBV27, the J call TRBJ2-5, with a weak D call TRBD2 (5 bases). Matching the DNA end better, TRBJ2-7 makes the J call doubtful. The CDR3 covers 16 residues. Germline lookup yields CDR1 MNHEY and CDR2 SMNVEV (reference sequence). CDR3 sequence reads: CASSLIGRKGKDEQYF. CDR3 sequence (DNA): TGTGCCAGCAGTTTAATAGGGAGAAAGGGTAAGGACGAGCAGTACTTC.

The table lists this clone with a count of one. V usage is TRBV28 and J usage is TRBJ1-2; unclear D gene. Looked up from germline, CDR1 is MDHEN and CDR2 is SYDVKM. The V and J ends lost 4 bases and 4 bases respectively, with 13 bases between them. The CDR3 runs to 14 residues. This CDR3 is CASSYDTGIYGYTF. CDR3 DNA: TGTGCCAGCAGTTACGACACGGGAATCTATGGCTACACCTTC.

This chain uses TRBV6-1 with TRBJ2-1; D might be TRBD1 (5 bases). This CDR3 is 12 amino acids long. Germline CDR1 MNHNS, CDR2 SASEGT. With 11 bases removed from V and 5 bases from J, the gap between germline ends came to 13 bases. The CDR3 loop is CAESPGNNEQFF. DNA of the CDR3: TGTGCCGAATCCCCAGGGAACAATGAGCAGTTCTTC.

This clone was observed once. V and J are TRBV18 and TRBJ2-1, with 7 bases identical to TRBD2. The germline V gene encodes CDR1 KGHSH and CDR2 LQKENI. The CDR3 runs to 16 residues. V shed 0 bases and J 8 bases; nucleotides not matched to a gene: 10. The CDR3 loop is CASSPPEAGTTHEQFF. DNA for the CDR3: TGTGCCAGCTCACCACCGGAGGCGGGGACTACACATGAGCAGTTCTTC.